This entry features one T cell receptor (beta chain) sequence. Its antigen is still unknown. This entry belongs to a study of regulatory dendritic cells for organ transplantation. Study-level findings and limits: Alloreactive memory CD8+ T cell pools varied considerably between individuals. Naive CD4+ and CD8+ repertoires were highly diverse; memory CD8+ was most oligoclonal.

CDR3 length: 14 amino acids. The V end lost 5 bases, the J end lost 0 bases, and 10 bases lay between the germline ends. Per the germline V gene, CDR1 is SGHTA and CDR2 is FQGTGA. Measured with immunoSEQ multiplex PCR; TCRdb has only the in-frame clones, and not every one. In the table there are 35,000 to 45,000 clones, over 80% of which are singletons. Naive CD45RA+ and memory CD45RO+ CD4+ or CD8+ T cells were FACS-sorted. What was sequenced was naive CD8+ T cells from blood. The subset: CD45RA+ naive T cells. V is TRBV7-3 and J is TRBJ1-1; D is uncertain. This TCR derives from a human donor in good health. The CDR3 nucleotides are TGTGCCAGCAGCCCGGGCGGAATGAACACTGAAGCTTTCTTT. It is translated as CASSPGGMNTEAFF.